This paragraph covers one TCR beta chain sequence. Assay: immunoSEQ multiplex PCR; the TCRdb copy retains only in-frame clones and omits some. The sample holds around 70,000 clones, around 84% seen once. The sample comes from a study of blood T cell repertoires in COVID-19. Study-wide context: Sites in the United States, Italy and Spain provided acute and convalescent COVID-19 samples. The cDNA or gDNA used as material had been derived from T cells, B-cell-depleted T cells, or PBMCs.

Germline-derived CDR1 and CDR2 are SGHDT and YYEEEE. Between the trimmed V and J ends, which lost 1 base and 4 bases, there was a span of 11 bases. CDR3 length equals 14 residues. V is TRBV5-6 and J is TRBJ1-1; tentative D call: TRBD1 (5 bases). Sequenced sample: peripheral blood. The sequence was collected from a man over 45 with acute or convalescent COVID-19. CDR3 amino acids: CASSLFGGGTEAFF. The CDR3 bases are TGTGCCAGCAGCTTGTTCGGCGGGGGCACTGAAGCTTTCTTT.